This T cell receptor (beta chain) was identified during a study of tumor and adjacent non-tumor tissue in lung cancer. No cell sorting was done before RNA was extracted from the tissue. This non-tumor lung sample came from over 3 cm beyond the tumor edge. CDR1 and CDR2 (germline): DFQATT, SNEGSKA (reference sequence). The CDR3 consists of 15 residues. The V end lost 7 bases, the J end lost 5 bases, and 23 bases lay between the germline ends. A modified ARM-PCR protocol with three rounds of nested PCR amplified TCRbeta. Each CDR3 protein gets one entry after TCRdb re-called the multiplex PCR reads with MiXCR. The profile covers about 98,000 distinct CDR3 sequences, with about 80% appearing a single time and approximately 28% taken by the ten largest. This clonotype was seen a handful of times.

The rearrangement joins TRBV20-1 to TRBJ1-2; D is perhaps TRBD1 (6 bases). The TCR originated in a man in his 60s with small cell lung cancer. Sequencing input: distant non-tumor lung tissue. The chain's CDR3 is CSVRPTGINEYGYTF. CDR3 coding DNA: TGCAGTGTTAGGCCCACAGGGATCAACGAGTATGGCTACACCTTC.